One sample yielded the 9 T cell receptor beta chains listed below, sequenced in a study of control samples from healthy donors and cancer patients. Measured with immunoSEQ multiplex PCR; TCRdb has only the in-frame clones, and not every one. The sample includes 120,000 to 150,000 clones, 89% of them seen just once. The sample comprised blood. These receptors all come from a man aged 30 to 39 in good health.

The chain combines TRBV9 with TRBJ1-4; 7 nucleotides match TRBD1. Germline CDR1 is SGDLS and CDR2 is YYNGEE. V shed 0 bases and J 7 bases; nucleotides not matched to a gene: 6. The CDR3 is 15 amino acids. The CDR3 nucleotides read TGTGCCAGCAGCGTAGTTACAGGGGCTGGTGAAAAACTGTTTTTT. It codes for CASSVVTGAGEKLFF. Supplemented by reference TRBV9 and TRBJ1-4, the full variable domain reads DSGVTQTPKHLITATGQRVTLRCSPRSGDLSVYWYQQSLDQGLQFLIQYYNGEERAKGNILERFSAQQFPDLHSELNLSSLELGDSALYFCASSVVTGAGEKLFFGSGTQLSVL.

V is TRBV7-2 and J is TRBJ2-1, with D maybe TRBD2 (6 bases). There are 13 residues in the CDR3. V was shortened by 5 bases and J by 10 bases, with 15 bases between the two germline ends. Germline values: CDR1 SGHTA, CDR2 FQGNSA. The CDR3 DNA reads TGTGCCAGCAGCAGCTCGGGGGTGTGGGAGCAGTTCTTC. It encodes CASSSSGVWEQFF.

The DNA of the CDR3 is TGTGCCAGCTCACCAACCGGGACAGGGGTTTATGGCTACACCTTC. This codes for CASSPTGTGVYGYTF. The V gene is TRBV18, the J gene TRBJ1-2; 10 bases agree with TRBD1. The V gene end was trimmed by 2 bases and the J gene end by 5 bases; junction bases not matched to a gene: 5. Germline values: CDR1 KGHSH, CDR2 LQKENI. The length of the CDR3 is 15 residues.

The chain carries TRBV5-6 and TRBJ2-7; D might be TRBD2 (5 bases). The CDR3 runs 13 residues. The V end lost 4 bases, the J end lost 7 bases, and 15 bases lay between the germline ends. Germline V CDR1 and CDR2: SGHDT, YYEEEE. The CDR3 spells CASSPGGLMEQYF. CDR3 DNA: TGTGCCAGCAGCCCCGGCGGGCTGATGGAGCAGTACTTC.

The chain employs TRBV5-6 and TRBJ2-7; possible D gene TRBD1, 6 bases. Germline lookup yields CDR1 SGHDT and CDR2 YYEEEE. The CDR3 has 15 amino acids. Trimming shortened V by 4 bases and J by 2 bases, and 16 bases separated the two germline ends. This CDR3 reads CASSPLGDTTYEQYF. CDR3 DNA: TGTGCCAGCAGCCCCCTGGGGGACACAACCTACGAGCAGTACTTC.

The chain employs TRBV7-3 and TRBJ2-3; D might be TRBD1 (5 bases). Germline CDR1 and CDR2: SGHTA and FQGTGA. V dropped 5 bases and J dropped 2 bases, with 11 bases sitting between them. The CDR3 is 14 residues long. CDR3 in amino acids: CASSPTGFTDTQYF. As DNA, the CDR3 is TGTGCCAGCAGCCCCACAGGATTCACAGATACGCAGTATTTT.

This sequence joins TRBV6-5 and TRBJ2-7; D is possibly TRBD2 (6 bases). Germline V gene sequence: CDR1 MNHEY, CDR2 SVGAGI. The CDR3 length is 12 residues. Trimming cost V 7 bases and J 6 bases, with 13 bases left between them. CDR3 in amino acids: CASISGVGEQYF. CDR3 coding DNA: TGTGCCAGCATATCGGGAGTCGGCGAGCAGTACTTC.

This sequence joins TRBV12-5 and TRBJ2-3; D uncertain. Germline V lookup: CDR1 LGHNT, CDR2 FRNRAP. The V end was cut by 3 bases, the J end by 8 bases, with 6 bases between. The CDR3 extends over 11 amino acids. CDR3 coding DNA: TGTGCTAGTGGTTTTGAGTTTACGCAGTATTTT. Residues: CASGFEFTQYF.

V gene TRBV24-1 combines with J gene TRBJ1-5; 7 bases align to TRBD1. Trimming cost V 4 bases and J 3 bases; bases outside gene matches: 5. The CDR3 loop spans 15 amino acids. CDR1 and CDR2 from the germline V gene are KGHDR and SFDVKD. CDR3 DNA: TGTGCCACCAGTGACCGTGACAGGGACAATCAGCCCCAGCATTTT. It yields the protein CATSDRDRDNQPQHF.